These T cell receptor beta chains were read from a single sample in a study of shared clonotypes between healthy human individuals. TCRdb's copy holds only in-frame clones and misses some; the assay was immunoSEQ multiplex PCR. The table shows 200,000 to 250,000 clones, with approximately 70% occurring only once. Sequenced material: memory CD4+ T cells sorted from blood. The receptors stem from a man aged 25-40 years in good health. CDR3s include the opening cysteine and the closing phenylalanine or tryptophan. The D gene is left open where the match is weak. Size values are once, few and many counts, or a class for expanded clones, and some rows have none.

j_call	clone_size	v_call	d_call	cdr3_aa	cdr3_nt
TRBJ2-3	.	TRBV10-1	.	CASSDGGPGTDTQYF	TGCGCCAGCAGTGATGGAGGGCCGGGCACAGATACGCAGTATTTT
TRBJ2-7	once	TRBV4-2	TRBD2	CASSQGGGRQTYEQYF	TGTGCCAGCAGCCAAGGCGGGGGACGCCAGACCTACGAGCAGTACTTC
TRBJ2-3	.	TRBV19	TRBD2	CASSQPSGSTDTQYF	TGTGCCAGTAGTCAGCCTAGCGGGAGCACAGATACGCAGTATTTT
TRBJ2-7	.	TRBV27	TRBD2	CASSLTVASGWYEQYF	TGTGCCAGCAGTTTAACTGTCGCTAGCGGGTGGTACGAGCAGTACTTC
TRBJ2-1	few	TRBV25-1	TRBD2	CASSGGTSGSNNEQFF	TGTGCCAGCAGTGGAGGGACTAGCGGGAGCAACAATGAGCAGTTCTTC
TRBJ2-1	.	TRBV29-1	.	CSATDWNNEQFF	TGCAGCGCCACGGACTGGAACAATGAGCAGTTCTTC
TRBJ1-5	.	TRBV6-1	.	CASSEERGKQHF	TGTGCCAGCAGTGAAGAGCGAGGGAAACAGCATTTT
TRBJ2-1	.	TRBV5-6	TRBD2	CASSLVGRERSEQFF	TGTGCCAGCAGCTTGGTGGGGCGGGAGAGGAGTGAGCAGTTCTTC
TRBJ2-3	.	TRBV29-1	TRBD2	CSVELAGGRGDTQYF	TGCAGCGTTGAACTAGCGGGAGGGCGGGGAGATACGCAGTATTTT
TRBJ2-1	.	TRBV27	.	CASRETGTPEKVF	TGTGCCAGCAGGGAAACCGGGACTCCAGAAAAGGTCTTC
TRBJ1-2	.	TRBV14	.	CASSPTLGRRDGYTF	TGTGCCAGCAGCCCGACACTTGGGAGAAGGGATGGCTACACCTTC
TRBJ2-7	.	TRBV11-2	.	CASSLGGLAAVSYEQYF	TGTGCCAGCAGCTTGGGGGGGCTAGCGGCCGTCTCCTACGAGCAGTACTTC
TRBJ2-1	once	TRBV11-3	.	CASSGRNTFEKQFF	TGTGCCAGCAGCGGAAGAAACACGTTCGAGAAGCAGTTCTTC
TRBJ1-5	.	TRBV10-2	.	CASSPTRGAGQPQHF	TGCGCCAGCAGCCCGACCCGGGGGGCAGGTCAGCCCCAGCATTTT
TRBJ1-5	.	TRBV6-1	TRBD1	CASSETGGAGQPQHF	TGTGCCAGCAGTGAAACAGGGGGCGCGGGTCAGCCCCAGCATTTT
TRBJ2-3	.	TRBV5-1	TRBD2	CASSLGGAGGADTQYF	TGCGCCAGCAGCTTGGGAGGAGCGGGAGGAGCAGATACGCAGTATTTT
TRBJ2-1	few	TRBV6-5	.	CASSPGWSSYNEQFF	TGTGCCAGCAGTCCGGGATGGAGCTCCTACAATGAGCAGTTCTTC
TRBJ2-1	.	TRBV7-3	TRBD1	CASSRDRDNEQFF	TGTGCCAGCAGCCGGGACAGGGACAATGAGCAGTTCTTC
TRBJ2-3	.	TRBV20-1	.	CSALRGDTQYF	TGCAGTGCCCTCAGGGGAGATACGCAGTATTTT
TRBJ2-3	.	TRBV7-2	TRBD1	CASSPPPRGQVNTDTQYF	TGTGCCAGCAGCCCACCTCCCAGGGGGCAAGTTAACACAGATACGCAGTATTTT
TRBJ2-5	.	TRBV28	.	CASSFQTGGYATETQYF	TGTGCCAGCAGTTTCCAAACCGGCGGGTATGCAACAGAGACCCAGTACTTC
TRBJ1-1	.	TRBV5-4	TRBD1	CASSLQGVSTEAFF	TGTGCCAGCAGCTTGCAGGGGGTGTCCACTGAAGCTTTCTTT
TRBJ2-2	.	TRBV19	.	CASSKLATGELFF	TGTGCCAGTAGTAAACTAGCAACCGGGGAGCTGTTTTTT
TRBJ1-5	.	TRBV5-1	.	CASSLEGGTRNQPQHF	TGCGCCAGCAGCTTGGAAGGAGGGACACGTAATCAGCCCCAGCATTTT
TRBJ2-3	.	TRBV5-4	.	CASSLSQGNTDTQYF	TGTGCCAGCAGCTTGAGTCAGGGAAACACAGATACGCAGTATTTT
TRBJ2-1	.	TRBV28	TRBD2	CASKGLAGDDSYNEQFF	TGTGCCAGCAAGGGACTAGCGGGAGATGACTCCTACAATGAGCAGTTCTTC
TRBJ2-4	.	TRBV18	.	CASSRPGSAKNIQYF	TGTGCCAGCTCACGTCCAGGGAGTGCCAAAAACATTCAGTACTTC
TRBJ1-5	few	TRBV10-2	.	CASKRTDSNQPQHF	TGCGCCAGCAAAAGGACAGATAGCAATCAGCCCCAGCATTTT
TRBJ1-5	few	TRBV6-1	TRBD1	CASSEEGRGRGQPQHF	TGTGCCAGCAGTGAAGAGGGAAGGGGGCGGGGACAGCCCCAGCATTTT
TRBJ1-2	.	TRBV2	TRBD1	CASGDRGVGYTF	TGTGCCAGCGGGGACAGGGGGGTTGGCTACACCTTC
TRBJ1-3	.	TRBV4-2	.	CASSPDLNTIYF	TGTGCCAGCAGCCCCGATCTCAACACCATATATTTT
TRBJ2-2	.	TRBV6-6	.	CASLIGRSNTGELFF	TGTGCCAGTCTGATTGGGAGGTCGAACACCGGGGAGCTGTTTTTT
TRBJ2-1	once	TRBV10-3	.	CAISIKEDWRANEQFF	TGTGCCATCAGTATAAAGGAGGACTGGCGAGCCAATGAGCAGTTCTTC
TRBJ2-7	.	TRBV19	.	CASSLTGGPYEQYF	TGTGCCAGTAGTCTAACAGGCGGACCCTACGAGCAGTACTTC
TRBJ2-3	.	TRBV4-1	.	CASSQVSGVIDTQYF	TGCGCCAGCAGCCAAGTTTCCGGTGTGATAGATACGCAGTATTTT
TRBJ1-1	.	TRBV23-1	.	CASSPGPASNTEAFF	TGCGCCAGCAGTCCGGGGCCGGCATCGAACACTGAAGCTTTCTTT
TRBJ2-7	.	TRBV4-2	TRBD2	CASSNEGRDEQYF	TGTGCCAGCAGTAACGAAGGGAGGGACGAGCAGTACTTC
TRBJ1-4	.	TRBV2	.	CASSEGGWNVNEKLFF	TGTGCCAGCAGTGAAGGGGGTTGGAACGTAAATGAAAAACTGTTTTTT
TRBJ2-1	.	TRBV5-1	.	CASSPNGGSGNEQFF	TGCGCCAGCAGCCCGAATGGTGGCTCCGGCAATGAGCAGTTCTTC
TRBJ2-1	once	TRBV28	TRBD2	CASLKGSGRANEQFF	TGTGCCAGCCTCAAGGGGAGCGGGAGAGCTAATGAGCAGTTCTTC
TRBJ2-2	.	TRBV6-1	.	CASSEIWQYTGELFF	TGTGCCAGCAGTGAAATCTGGCAGTACACCGGGGAGCTGTTTTTT
TRBJ2-1	.	TRBV2	.	CASSEALLGKPSYNEQFF	TGTGCCAGCAGTGAAGCGCTTTTGGGGAAACCCTCCTACAATGAGCAGTTCTTC
TRBJ1-5	.	TRBV29-1	TRBD1	CSVGQGGQPQHF	TGCAGCGTTGGACAGGGGGGGCAGCCCCAGCATTTT
TRBJ2-1	few	TRBV4-1	.	CASRRLGLPYNEQFF	TGCGCCAGCAGGCGACTAGGCCTTCCCTACAATGAGCAGTTCTTC
TRBJ1-2	.	TRBV7-2	.	CASSRSGGARDGRYTF	TGTGCCAGCAGCCGCTCGGGGGGGGCCCGCGATGGTCGCTACACCTTC
TRBJ2-7	.	TRBV7-2	.	CASSGDSYEQYF	TGTGCCAGCAGCGGCGACAGTTACGAGCAGTACTTC
TRBJ2-7	few	TRBV28	.	CASSRPAYEQYF	TGTGCCAGCAGCCGCCCGGCCTACGAGCAGTACTTC
TRBJ2-1	.	TRBV7-2	.	CASSLVWTNNEQFF	TGTGCCAGCAGCTTAGTATGGACTAACAATGAGCAGTTCTTC
TRBJ2-2	.	TRBV18	.	CASSPPGGPGGTGELFF	TGTGCCAGCTCACCACCCGGCGGGCCCGGGGGCACCGGGGAGCTGTTTTTT
TRBJ2-7	many	TRBV25-1	.	CASTREGDKQYF	TGTGCCAGCACCCGTGAGGGGGACAAGCAGTACTTC
TRBJ2-6	.	TRBV6-6	TRBD1	CASSRQGAEGANVLTF	TGTGCCAGCAGCCGCCAGGGGGCGGAGGGGGCCAACGTCCTGACTTTC
TRBJ2-1	once	TRBV28	TRBD2	CASSPHLAGTPGNQQFF	TGTGCCAGCAGTCCCCATCTAGCGGGAACTCCCGGTAATCAGCAGTTCTTC
TRBJ2-7	.	TRBV28	.	CASSLGGKGDYEQYF	TGTGCCAGCAGTTTAGGTGGTAAAGGGGACTACGAGCAGTACTTC
TRBJ2-7	.	TRBV11-2	.	CASSLDWRNEQYF	TGTGCCAGCAGCTTAGATTGGAGGAACGAGCAGTACTTC
TRBJ1-5	once	TRBV2	TRBD1	CASSADRVGQPQHF	TGTGCCAGCAGCGCTGACAGGGTTGGACAGCCCCAGCATTTT
TRBJ2-3	once	TRBV29-1	TRBD2	CSVRGLAGSADTQYF	TGCAGCGTTCGGGGACTAGCGGGGTCGGCAGATACGCAGTATTTT
TRBJ1-5	few	TRBV2	.	CASSESWRGSQPQHF	TGTGCCAGCAGTGAATCTTGGCGCGGCAGTCAGCCCCAGCATTTT
TRBJ2-3	.	TRBV21-1	.	CASSSPTSRRRADTQYF	TGTGCCAGCAGCAGCCCAACCTCCCGGCGGCGGGCAGATACGCAGTATTTT
TRBJ2-1	.	TRBV28	.	CASSNLVGGYNEQFF	TGTGCCAGCAGCAACCTAGTTGGTGGGTACAATGAGCAGTTCTTC